The next 28 T cell receptor beta chains were all read from a single sample in a study of shared clonotypes between healthy human individuals. Naive CD8 populations comprised CD45RO-negative cells positively selected for CCR7, excluding terminally differentiated effector memory CD45RA+ cells. Only in-frame clones appear in the TCRdb table, and some are missing; sequencing was by immunoSEQ multiplex PCR. Of some 2 million clones in the sample, approximately 94% were seen once. The sequenced sample consisted of naive CD8+ T cells sorted from blood. The origin of the receptors is a young man in good health.

The chain carries TRBV30 and TRBJ2-7; D is ambiguous. CDR1 and CDR2 from the germline V gene are GTSNPN and SVGIG (reference sequence). V dropped 3 bases and J dropped 0 bases, with 9 bases sitting between them. CDR3 length: 13 amino acids. In nucleotides, the CDR3 is TGTGCCTGGAGGGTGCTAAGCTCCTACGAGCAGTACTTC. Its protein is CAWRVLSSYEQYF.

This rearrangement joins TRBV4-1 to TRBJ2-7; no definite D call. V lost 3 bases and J lost 4, with 10 bases in between. This CDR3 has 13 residues. Germline values: CDR1 MGHRA, CDR2 YSYEKL. CDR3 coding DNA: TGCGCCAGCAGCCAGTCAAAGTTGTACGAGCAGTACTTC. Its protein is CASSQSKLYEQYF.

The gene calls are TRBV7-6 and TRBJ2-1; D is possibly TRBD2 (6 bases). Trimming pared 4 bases from V and 5 bases from J, leaving 24 bases between. The CDR3 is 18 residues long. CDR1 and CDR2 (germline): SGHVS, FNYEAQ. The CDR3 region is CASSSQYLPGTGDNEQFF. The DNA of the CDR3 is TGTGCCAGCAGCTCCCAATACCTACCCGGGACTGGAGACAATGAGCAGTTCTTC.

This chain connects TRBV13 to TRBJ2-7; D may be TRBD2 (7 bases). The CDR3 extends over 15 amino acids. V was clipped by 2 bases and J by 2 bases, with 13 bases between them. Germline lookup yields CDR1 PRHDT and CDR2 FYEKMQ (reference sequence). CDR3 sequence: CASSLRGGNTYEQYF. DNA for the CDR3: TGTGCCAGCAGCTTAAGGGGGGGCAACACCTACGAGCAGTACTTC. The complete variable domain, with remaining parts taken from reference TRBV13 and TRBJ2-7, reads AAGVIQSPRHLIKEKRETATLKCYPIPRHDTVYWYQQGPGQDPQFLISFYEKMQSDKGSIPDRFSAQQFSDYHSELNMSSLELGDSALYFCASSLRGGNTYEQYFGPGTRLTVT.

This chain uses TRBV19 with TRBJ2-2; possible D gene TRBD1, 6 bases. V was cut by 4 bases and J by 2 bases, with 14 bases left in between. CDR1 and CDR2 (germline): LNHDA, SQIVND (reference sequence). CDR3 size: 16 residues. The CDR3 protein is CASSSQDSINTGELFF. The CDR3, as DNA: TGTGCCAGTAGTAGCCAGGACAGTATTAACACCGGGGAGCTGTTTTTT.

The CDR3 loop reads CASSFGNVPYNEQFF. In DNA, the CDR3 is TGTGCCAGCAGCTTCGGGAATGTCCCCTACAATGAGCAGTTCTTC. The gene calls are TRBV7-6 and TRBJ2-1; D is perhaps TRBD2 (5 bases). The length of the CDR3 is 15 residues. Germline assignment: CDR1 SGHVS and CDR2 FNYEAQ. Deletions cut 3 bases from V and 2 bases from J, with 11 bases between.

The chain recombines TRBV7-9 with TRBJ1-1; no reliable D call. The CDR3 is 13 residues long. CDR1 and CDR2 (germline): SEHNR, FQNEAQ (reference sequence). V lost 3 bases and J 1 base, leaving 6 bases between the germline ends. CDR3 loop: CASSLDSNTEAFF. The CDR3 nucleotides read TGTGCCAGCAGCTTGGATTCGAACACTGAAGCTTTCTTT. The complete variable domain, with remaining parts taken from reference TRBV7-9 and TRBJ1-1, reads DTGVSQNPRHKITKRGQNVTFRCDPISEHNRLYWYRQTLGQGPEFLTYFQNEAQLEKSRLLSDRFSAERPKGSFSTLEIQRTEQGDSAMYLCASSLDSNTEAFFGQGTRLTVV.

V usage is TRBV14 and J usage is TRBJ2-5; tentative D call: TRBD1 (7 bases). Germline CDR1 SGHDN, CDR2 FVKESK. V shed 0 bases and J shed 9 bases, with 20 bases lying between them. CDR3 size: 16 residues. The CDR3 sequence: CASSQEWLGGQIPQYF. The CDR3 nucleotides are TGTGCCAGCAGCCAAGAGTGGCTGGGGGGACAGATCCCCCAGTACTTC.

This chain joins TRBV7-2 and TRBJ2-7; D is undetermined. The CDR3 spans 14 residues. The germline V gene encodes CDR1 SGHTA and CDR2 FQGNSA. Trimming removed 2 bases at V and 3 bases at J, with 11 bases between. CDR3 in amino acids: CASSLTGSYYEQYF. DNA for the CDR3: TGTGCCAGCAGCTTAACCGGGTCCTACTACGAGCAGTACTTC.

The chain carries TRBV7-8 and TRBJ2-5; no clear D. Trimming shortened V by 3 bases and J by 4 bases, and 21 bases separated the two germline ends. Per the germline V gene, CDR1 is SGHVS and CDR2 is FQNEAQ. This CDR3 is built from 17 residues. The CDR3: CASSLDLRLEGPETQYF. CDR3 DNA sequence: TGTGCCAGCAGCTTGGATTTACGGCTAGAAGGTCCAGAGACCCAGTACTTC.

The V and J genes are TRBV2 and TRBJ2-7; a possible D gene is TRBD2 (6 bases). Germline V gives CDR1 SNHLY, CDR2 FYNNEI. Between the trimmed V and J ends, which lost 8 bases and 6 bases, there was a span of 17 bases. The CDR3 is 13 residues long. The DNA of the CDR3 is TGTGCCAGCCTCGGACCTGGGGGGTCCGAGCAGTACTTC. It codes for CASLGPGGSEQYF.

The rearrangement links TRBV6-1 to TRBJ2-1; 10 nucleotides line up with TRBD2. Trimming took 7 bases from V and 4 from J; bases not matched to a gene: 7. The CDR3 consists of 15 residues. The germline V gene encodes CDR1 MNHNS and CDR2 SASEGT. CDR3 in amino acids: CASTLGLAVYNEQFF. DNA for the CDR3: TGTGCCAGCACCCTAGGACTAGCGGTATACAATGAGCAGTTCTTC.

In nucleotides, the CDR3 is TGTGCCAGCAGCTTGTTGGTGTACGAGCAGTACTTC. Translated, it gives CASSLLVYEQYF. The chain is built from TRBV5-8 and TRBJ2-7; D unresolved. This CDR3 has 12 amino acids. Deletions cut 1 base from V and 4 bases from J, with 6 bases between. Germline CDR1 reads SGHTS; CDR2 reads YDEGEE.

The chain employs TRBV5-4 and TRBJ2-7; D possibly corresponds to TRBD1 (5 bases). Germline values: CDR1 SGHNT, CDR2 YYREEE (reference sequence). The ends were cut back, 4 bases at V and 6 bases at J, with 17 bases in the middle. The CDR3 spans 14 residues. The CDR3 nucleotides are TGTGCCAGCAGCCCCGAGCTAGAAGGGGCCGAGCAGTACTTC. Protein sequence: CASSPELEGAEQYF.

This clone was counted once. V usage is TRBV11-2 and J usage is TRBJ2-7; the D is unclear. The V end lost 1 base, the J end lost 3 bases, and 7 bases lay between the germline ends. The CDR3 loop spans 13 amino acids. Germline V gene lookup returns CDR1 SGHAT and CDR2 FQNNGV. CDR3 residues: CASSLVNVYEQYF. The CDR3 nucleotides read TGTGCCAGCAGCTTAGTCAACGTCTACGAGCAGTACTTC.

The J gene is TRBJ1-2, the V gene TRBV7-3, with TRBD1 identical over 7 bases. Looked up from germline, CDR1 is SGHTA and CDR2 is FQGTGA. The CDR3 length is 15 residues. V trimming: 2 bases; J trimming: 2 bases; junction bases outside the gene matches: 5. The CDR3 sequence is CASSLYGGGNYGYTF. Here the CDR3 DNA reads TGTGCCAGCAGCTTATATGGAGGGGGCAACTATGGCTACACCTTC.

The chain carries TRBV6-1 and TRBJ2-3; a possible D gene is TRBD1 (6 bases). Germline values: CDR1 MNHNS, CDR2 SASEGT. The CDR3 length is 18 residues. Trimming took off 1 base at V and 1 base at J, with 18 bases between the two ends. DNA for the CDR3: TGTGCCAGCAGTGAAGTCGAATACCACAGGGAAGGCACAGATACGCAGTATTTT. Translated, it gives CASSEVEYHREGTDTQYF.

This rearrangement joins TRBV7-6 to TRBJ2-4; 7 nucleotides align to TRBD2. The V segment lost 1 base and the J segment 8 bases; nucleotides outside the gene matches: 14. The germline gives CDR1 SGHVS, CDR2 FNYEAQ. The CDR3 contains 17 residues. The CDR3 coding sequence is TGTGCCAGCAGCTTAGACCAACGGCTAGCGGTGAGGGACATTCAGTACTTC. It encodes CASSLDQRLAVRDIQYF.

The gene calls are TRBV27 and TRBJ2-7, with unresolved D. CDR3 length: 12 amino acids. The germline V and J ends were trimmed by 6 bases and 6 bases, with 12 bases remaining between them. Germline-derived CDR1 and CDR2 are MNHEY and SMNVEV (reference sequence). The CDR3 loop is CASSAIGVEQYF. CDR3 sequence (DNA): TGTGCCAGCAGCGCAATTGGGGTCGAGCAGTACTTC.

The V and J genes are TRBV11-2 and TRBJ2-7, with D tentatively TRBD2 (6 bases). Trimming left V 1 base short and J 4 bases short, with 17 bases between. The CDR3 sequence is 16 residues long. The germline gives CDR1 SGHAT, CDR2 FQNNGV. CDR3 DNA sequence: TGTGCCAGCAGCTTAGTTGGGGGGTCGGGCACATACGAGCAGTACTTC. Residues: CASSLVGGSGTYEQYF. The entire variable domain, with the rest obtained from reference TRBV11-2 and TRBJ2-7, is as follows: EAGVAQSPRYKIIEKRQSVAFWCNPISGHATLYWYQQILGQGPKLLIQFQNNGVVDDSQLPKDRFSAERLKGVDSTLKIQPAKLEDSAVYLCASSLVGGSGTYEQYFGPGTRLTVT.

This chain connects TRBV25-1 to TRBJ2-3; possible D gene TRBD1, 6 bases. This CDR3 has 15 amino acids. Germline V gene sequence: CDR1 MGHDK, CDR2 SYGVNS. Trimming shortened V by 7 bases and J by 0 bases, and 14 bases separated the two germline ends. This chain's CDR3 is CASIDRQESTDTQYF. CDR3 coding DNA: TGTGCCAGCATAGACAGGCAAGAGAGCACAGATACGCAGTATTTT.

This clone showed up just a few times. Distinct nucleotide sequences in the sample also encode this CDR3. The V gene is TRBV4-1, the J gene TRBJ1-2; D unresolved. This CDR3 is built from 13 residues. Germline assignment: CDR1 MGHRA and CDR2 YSYEKL. V lost 1 base and J lost 4, with 7 bases in between. CDR3 DNA: TGCGCCAGCAGCCAAGGCGTAAGCTATGGCTACACCTTC. Amino acid sequence: CASSQGVSYGYTF.

This chain connects TRBV11-2 to TRBJ2-1; TRBD2 is a possible D gene (5 bases). Deletions cut 3 bases from V and 5 bases from J, with 14 bases between. Per germline, CDR1 SGHAT and CDR2 FQNNGV. This CDR3 spans 15 amino acids. The CDR3 DNA follows: TGTGCCAGCAGCTTGTCTGGCGGGCAGAACAATGAGCAGTTCTTC. Translating gives CASSLSGGQNNEQFF.

J is TRBJ2-7 and V is TRBV28, with 12 bases aligning to TRBD1. V gave up 7 bases and J gave up 4 bases; unmatched junction bases: 8. Germline V gives CDR1 MDHEN, CDR2 SYDVKM. This CDR3 contains 15 residues. The CDR3 protein is CASTSRGQGAYEQYF. The DNA of the CDR3 is TGTGCCAGCACCAGTCGGGGACAGGGGGCTTACGAGCAGTACTTC. Full variable domain (missing parts from reference TRBV28 and TRBJ2-7): DVKVTQSSRYLVKRTGEKVFLECVQDMDHENMFWYRQDPGLGLRLIYFSYDVKMKEKGDIPEGYSVSREKKERFSLILESASTNQTSMYLCASTSRGQGAYEQYFGPGTRLTVT.

This rearrangement joins TRBV10-2 to TRBJ2-7, with D unclear. CDR1 and CDR2 from the germline V gene are WSHSY and SAAADI. The ends were cut back, 5 bases at V and 3 bases at J, with 11 bases in the middle. The CDR3 contains 13 residues. CDR3 sequence (DNA): TGCGCCAGCAGTCCGTCGAGGATCTACGAGCAGTACTTC. Translating it yields CASSPSRIYEQYF.

This chain uses TRBV30 with TRBJ1-5; D not resolved. This CDR3 spans 14 amino acids. The germline gives CDR1 GTSNPN, CDR2 SVGIG (reference sequence). V shed 0 bases and J shed 0 bases, with 6 bases lying between them. CDR3 in DNA: TGTGCCTGGAGTGTGACACTTAGCAATCAGCCCCAGCATTTT. Translating gives CAWSVTLSNQPQHF.

V and J are TRBV6-1 and TRBJ2-7; D is possibly TRBD2 (5 bases). Germline CDR1 reads MNHNS; CDR2 reads SASEGT. This CDR3 has 15 amino acids. Trimming removed 2 bases at V and 3 bases at J, with 14 bases between. The CDR3 nucleotides read TGTGCCAGCAGTGAAACGCGGGCGCCTGGCTACGAGCAGTACTTC. This encodes CASSETRAPGYEQYF.

CDR3 in amino acids: CASSYFDRDHEQYF. In nucleotides, the CDR3 is TGTGCCAGCAGTTATTTCGACAGGGACCACGAGCAGTACTTC. This chain connects TRBV6-5 to TRBJ2-7, with 7 bases identical to TRBD1. The CDR3 sequence is 14 residues long. The germline V gene has CDR1 MNHEY and CDR2 SVGAGI. Losses at the gene ends were 3 bases for V and 5 bases for J; bases not matched to a gene: 7.